These 9 T cell receptor beta chains share one sample of origin, sequenced in a study of Graves' ophthalmopathy and Graves' hyperthyroidism. The TCR beta CDR3 regions underwent amplification from RNA transcripts. The first round was an RT-PCR with HTBI primers, and the second round was a multiplex PCR. Each CDR3 protein gets one entry after TCRdb re-called the multiplex PCR reads with MiXCR. The data contain approximately 160,000 distinct CDR3 sequences, roughly two fifths of them singletons. The sequencing sample was made of peripheral blood. The receptor set was obtained from a woman between 40 and 50 years old with Graves' ophthalmopathy.

This clonotype showed up many times. This chain joins TRBV28 and TRBJ2-7, with D possibly being TRBD1 (7 bases). Germline V gene lookup returns CDR1 MDHEN and CDR2 SYDVKM. V was pared by 5 bases and J by 4 bases, with 18 bases between. The CDR3 consists of 15 residues. The CDR3 loop reads CASSVGGTVTYEQYF. The CDR3 region has the DNA TGTGCCAGCAGTGTGGGCGGGACAGTGACTTACGAGCAGTACTTC.

The sample holds many counts of this clonotype. The genes are TRBV9 and TRBJ1-3; D might be TRBD1 (6 bases). The CDR3 is made up of 15 amino acids. V shed 0 bases and J shed 4 bases, with 11 bases lying between them. Germline CDR1 is SGDLS and CDR2 is YYNGEE. The CDR3 is CASSVGGGPGNTIYF. In nucleotides, the CDR3 is TGTGCCAGCAGCGTAGGAGGGGGTCCAGGAAACACCATATATTTT.

This clonotype has at least ten counts. The rearrangement links TRBV20-1 to TRBJ1-1; the D gene is possibly TRBD1 (5 bases). CDR1 and CDR2 (germline): DFQATT, SNEGSKA (reference sequence). The ends were cut back, 6 bases at V and 7 bases at J, with 18 bases in the middle. The CDR3 spans 13 residues. The CDR3 loop reads CSALTAPHDEAFF. CDR3 DNA: TGCAGTGCCTTGACAGCACCACACGATGAAGCTTTCTTT.

This clonotype has at least ten counts. The rearrangement joins TRBV7-9 to TRBJ2-7; D not certain. The V end lost 5 bases, the J end lost 3 bases, and 17 bases lay between the germline ends. The germline V gene encodes CDR1 SEHNR and CDR2 FQNEAQ (reference sequence). The CDR3 loop spans 15 amino acids. This CDR3 is CASSPRTLGVYEQYF. Written as DNA, the CDR3 is TGTGCCAGCAGCCCTAGGACCTTGGGTGTCTACGAGCAGTACTTC.

There are a few counts of this clonotype. The chain uses TRBV12-3 or TRBV12-4 and TRBJ1-1; D is possibly TRBD1 (5 bases). Trimming stripped 1 base from V and 0 bases from J, with 12 bases between. The CDR3 is 16 amino acids. The CDR3 bases are TGTGCCAGCAGTTTAGGCCCCGGACATCTGAACACTGAAGCTTTCTTT. This sequence encodes CASSLGPGHLNTEAFF.

This chain connects TRBV28 to TRBJ1-2; D is possibly TRBD1 (5 bases). This CDR3 has 13 amino acids. CDR1 is MDHEN, CDR2 SYDVKM, per germline. Trimming cost V 4 bases and J 9 bases, with 15 bases left between them. The CDR3 reads CASSYPGLGSYTF. The CDR3 DNA follows: TGTGCCAGCAGTTACCCGGGACTGGGCAGCTACACCTTC.

The CDR3 sequence is CASSHKETQYF. CDR3 coding DNA: TGTGCCAGCAGTCATAAAGAGACCCAGTACTTC. The V gene is TRBV28, the J gene TRBJ2-5; no clear D gene. The CDR3 runs to 11 residues. The V end lost 5 bases, the J end lost 3 bases, and 4 bases lay between the germline ends. The germline V gene encodes CDR1 MDHEN and CDR2 SYDVKM.

This clonotype has at least ten counts. The genes are TRBV2 and TRBJ1-2; possible D gene TRBD1, 5 bases. Per the germline V gene, CDR1 is SNHLY and CDR2 is FYNNEI. The CDR3 is made up of 13 amino acids. Trimming shortened V by 6 bases and J by 4 bases, and 12 bases separated the two germline ends. The CDR3 is CASRAGTSYGYTF. The CDR3 region has the DNA TGTGCCAGCAGAGCCGGGACGTCCTATGGCTACACCTTC.

The rearrangement joins TRBV6-1 to TRBJ1-2; the match to TRBD1 covers 8 bases. CDR1 and CDR2 (germline): MNHNS, SASEGT. The CDR3 covers 15 residues. J gave up 8 bases and V 4 bases, and 12 bases lay outside the gene matches. Written as DNA, the CDR3 is TGTGCCAGCAGTGGTGGACAGGGAGGAGTGAGAGGCTACACCTTC. Its protein product is CASSGGQGGVRGYTF.